This paragraph reports one T cell receptor (beta chain). The sample is drawn from a study of shared clonotypes between healthy human individuals. Sequenced by immunoSEQ multiplex PCR; TCRdb stores in-frame clones only, minus some. The sample yields about 980,000 clones, roughly 72% seen once. Per germline, CDR1 LNHDA and CDR2 SQIVND (reference sequence). This CDR3 comprises 15 residues. J lost 8 bases, V lost 7 bases, and 7 bases had no gene match. This receptor was taken from a man younger than 30 in good health. Sequencing was performed on memory CD4+ T cells sorted from blood. Subset reported: CD45RA-negative fraction. The rearrangement joins TRBV19 to TRBJ2-1; TRBD2 matches at 14 bases. The CDR3 spells CASTPGLAGDYEQFF. The CDR3 DNA reads TGTGCCAGTACCCCGGGACTAGCGGGAGACTATGAGCAGTTCTTC.